The T cell receptor (beta chain) described here comes from a study of OX40 agonist ivuxolimab in advanced cancers. The wider study: It was ivuxolimab, an agonistic anti-OX40 (CD134) antibody, that patients were treated with.

Sequenced by immunoSEQ multiplex PCR; TCRdb stores in-frame clones only, minus some. The sample holds roughly 59,000 clones; roughly 86% are singletons and the top ten take about 5.5%. This clonotype was sampled from an adult with an advanced solid tumor such as melanoma, head and neck, liver or kidney cancer. The specimen was CD4+ or CD8+ T cells sorted from blood, collected in a trial of the OX40 agonist ivuxolimab.

The CDR3 nucleotides are TGTGCCAGCAGTTCTGATGCCTACGAGCAGTACTTC. It codes for CASSSDAYEQYF. The genes are TRBV6-1 and TRBJ2-7; the D is unclear. The CDR3 runs to 12 residues. CDR1 is MNHNS, CDR2 SASEGT, per germline. Trimming stripped 5 bases from V and 2 bases from J, with 7 bases between.